These 9 T cell receptor beta chains were all obtained from the same sample, sequenced in a study of early T cells in non-severe SARS-CoV-2 infection. TCRdb re-derived calls from the 5' RACE reads in MiXCR, one entry per CDR3 protein. Seen here are just under 65,000 distinct CDR3 sequences, approximately 9.2% observed once, and the top ten hold around 15%. The specimen comprised whole blood, sampled at baseline. These TCRs come from an adult who was a healthcare worker with PCR-confirmed SARS-CoV-2 infection or an uninfected control (not recorded which).

This clonotype was detected ten times or more. The chain is built from TRBV20-1 and TRBJ2-3; 7 nucleotides match TRBD2. V was pared by 5 bases and J by 4 bases, with 9 bases of the junction left unmatched. Germline CDR1 and CDR2: DFQATT and SNEGSKA (reference sequence). The CDR3 spans 14 residues. The CDR3 loop is CSAGGRGRADTQYF. The CDR3 region has the DNA TGCAGTGCTGGGGGTAGAGGGAGGGCAGATACGCAGTATTTT.

In this sample, this clonotype turned up a few times. The chain combines TRBV7-8 with TRBJ2-4; the match to TRBD2 covers 7 bases. The CDR3 totals 14 residues. The germline CDR1 and CDR2 sequences are SGHVS and FQNEAQ. Unmatched junction bases numbered 1, after V lost 5 bases and J lost 0 bases. The CDR3 sequence is CASSSGIAKNIQYF. DNA for the CDR3: TGTGCCAGCAGCAGCGGGATAGCCAAAAACATTCAGTACTTC.

V and J are TRBV5-5 and TRBJ2-7, with 15 bases that match TRBD2. The CDR3 is 13 residues long. V was pared by 7 bases and J by 7 bases, with 3 bases of the junction left unmatched. In germline, CDR1 is SGHKS, CDR2 YYEKEE (reference sequence). The CDR3 coding sequence is TGTGCCAGCTCCGGGACTAGCGGGGGGGAGCAGTACTTC. This translates into CASSGTSGGEQYF.

This clonotype occurred many times. This chain links TRBV6-6 with TRBJ1-5, with TRBD1 matching 7 bases. V dropped 6 bases and J dropped 5; count of bases not matched to a gene: 7. The germline CDR1 and CDR2 sequences are MNHNY and SVGAGI (reference sequence). This CDR3 has 14 residues. The CDR3 DNA is TGTGCCAGCAGAGACGGACAGGCTGATCAGCCCCAGCATTTT. Its translation: CASRDGQADQPQHF.

This clonotype was counted only a few times. The J gene is TRBJ2-1, the V gene TRBV4-3; TRBD1 matches at 11 bases. The CDR3 extends over 16 amino acids. The junction had 2 bases not matched to a gene; V was cut back by 1 base and J by 3 bases. Germline values: CDR1 LGHNA, CDR2 YSLEER. This CDR3 is CASSQGDRGGYNEQFF. The DNA for the CDR3 is TGCGCCAGCAGCCAAGGGGACAGGGGGGGCTACAATGAGCAGTTCTTC.

This clonotype was seen a few times. The genes are TRBV5-1 and TRBJ2-3; D call uncertain. CDR1 and CDR2 from the germline V gene are SGHRS and YFSETQ. Trimming took off 0 bases at V and 2 bases at J, with 10 bases between the two ends. There are 15 residues in the CDR3. CDR3 bases: TGCGCCAGCAGCTTGGCCGCACTTAACACAGATACGCAGTATTTT. Encoded protein: CASSLAALNTDTQYF.

The CDR3 spells CASSLPLAGGTDTQYF. CDR3 DNA: TGTGCCAGCAGCCTCCCACTAGCGGGAGGCACAGATACGCAGTATTTT. The gene calls are TRBV6-6 and TRBJ2-3; 11 nucleotides match TRBD2. Germline V gene data show CDR1 as MNHNY and CDR2 as SVGAGI (reference sequence). The CDR3 extends over 16 amino acids. With V trimmed by 6 bases and J by 1 base, 6 bases remained unmatched.

This clonotype was detected many times. The V gene is TRBV7-2, the J gene TRBJ2-3; D gene ambiguous. Trimming left V 1 base short and J 2 bases short, with 10 bases between. This CDR3 contains 15 residues. Germline CDR1 reads SGHTA; CDR2 reads FQGNSA. CDR3: CASSLESRYTDTQYF. The DNA for the CDR3 is TGTGCCAGCAGCTTAGAAAGTCGGTACACAGATACGCAGTATTTT.

Many counts were recorded for this clonotype. V and J are TRBV7-9 and TRBJ1-2; TRBD1 aligns across 8 bases. This CDR3 is 15 amino acids long. In germline, CDR1 is SEHNR, CDR2 FQNEAQ (reference sequence). Trimming cost V 0 bases and J 7 bases; bases outside gene matches: 7. The CDR3 here is CASSLATAGGIGYTF. The CDR3 bases are TGTGCCAGCAGCTTAGCAACGGCAGGGGGCATTGGCTACACCTTC.